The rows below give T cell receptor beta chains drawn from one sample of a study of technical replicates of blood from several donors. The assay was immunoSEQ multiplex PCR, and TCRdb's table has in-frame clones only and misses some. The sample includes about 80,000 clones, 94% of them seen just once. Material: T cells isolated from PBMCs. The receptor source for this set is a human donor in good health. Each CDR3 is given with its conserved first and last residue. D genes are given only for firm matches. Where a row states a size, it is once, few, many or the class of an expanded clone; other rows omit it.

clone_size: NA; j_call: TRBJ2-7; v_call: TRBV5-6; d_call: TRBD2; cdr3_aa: CASSLEGLAGVSYEQYF; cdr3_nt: TGTGCCAGCAGCTTGGAAGGACTAGCGGGAGTTAGCTACGAGCAGTACTTC
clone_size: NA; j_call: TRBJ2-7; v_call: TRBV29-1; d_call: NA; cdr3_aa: CSVVRGISYEQYF; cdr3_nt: TGCAGCGTTGTTAGGGGTATATCCTACGAGCAGTACTTC
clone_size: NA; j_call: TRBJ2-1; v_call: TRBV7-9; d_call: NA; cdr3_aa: CASSLRYDEQFF; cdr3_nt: TGTGCCAGCAGCCTCCGGTACGATGAGCAGTTCTTC
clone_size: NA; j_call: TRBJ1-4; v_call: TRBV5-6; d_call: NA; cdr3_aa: CASSLQVATNEKLFF; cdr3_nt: TGTGCCAGCAGCCTACAGGTTGCAACTAATGAAAAACTGTTTTTT
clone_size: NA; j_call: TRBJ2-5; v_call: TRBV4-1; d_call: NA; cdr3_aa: CASSLQVGSMETQYF; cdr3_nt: TGCGCCAGCAGCCTCCAAGTCGGTTCTATGGAGACCCAGTACTTC
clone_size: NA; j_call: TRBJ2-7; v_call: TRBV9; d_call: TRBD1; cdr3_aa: CASSRDRGSYEQYF; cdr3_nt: TGTGCCAGCAGCCGGGACAGGGGATCCTACGAGCAGTACTTC
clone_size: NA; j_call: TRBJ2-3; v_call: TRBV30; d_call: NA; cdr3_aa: CAWSRGAGSTDTQYF; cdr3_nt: TGTGCCTGGAGTCGCGGAGCGGGTAGCACAGATACGCAGTATTTT
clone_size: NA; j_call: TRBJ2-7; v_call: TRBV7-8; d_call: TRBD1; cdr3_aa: CASSLVTGLGYEQYF; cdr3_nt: TGTGCCAGCAGCTTAGTGACAGGGCTTGGCTACGAGCAGTACTTC
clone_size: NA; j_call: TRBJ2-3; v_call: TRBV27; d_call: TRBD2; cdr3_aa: CASSPLRLAGADTQYF; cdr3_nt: TGTGCCAGCAGTCCGCTTCGACTAGCGGGTGCAGATACGCAGTATTTT
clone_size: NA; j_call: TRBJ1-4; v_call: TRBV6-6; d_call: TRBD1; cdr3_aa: CASSSDRVSEKLFF; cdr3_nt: TGTGCCAGCAGCTCAGACAGGGTGTCGGAAAAACTGTTTTTT
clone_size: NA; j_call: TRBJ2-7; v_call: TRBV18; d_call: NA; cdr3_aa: CASSPTFPGSEQYF; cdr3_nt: TGTGCCAGCTCACCAACATTCCCGGGGAGCGAGCAGTACTTC
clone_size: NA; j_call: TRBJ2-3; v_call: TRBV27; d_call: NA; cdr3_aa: CASSLSFGSSTDTQYF; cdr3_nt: TGTGCCAGCAGTTTATCGTTCGGTTCTAGCACAGATACGCAGTATTTT
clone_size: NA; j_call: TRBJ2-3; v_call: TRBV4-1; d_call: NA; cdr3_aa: CASSQEGAGLITDTQYF; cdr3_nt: TGCGCCAGCAGCCAAGAAGGGGCAGGGTTAATCACAGATACGCAGTATTTT
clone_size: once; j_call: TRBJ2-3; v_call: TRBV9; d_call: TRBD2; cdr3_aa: CASSGTSQPTDTQYF; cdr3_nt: TGTGCCAGCAGCGGGACTAGCCAACCTACCGATACGCAGTATTTT
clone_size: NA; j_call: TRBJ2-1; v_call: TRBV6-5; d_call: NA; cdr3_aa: CASSWTAQSSYNEQFF; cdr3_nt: TGTGCCAGCAGTTGGACAGCACAGAGCTCCTACAATGAGCAGTTCTTC
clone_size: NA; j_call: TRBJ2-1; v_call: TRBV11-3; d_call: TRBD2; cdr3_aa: CASSFGWRESHNEQFF; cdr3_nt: TGTGCCAGCAGCTTCGGGTGGCGGGAGTCTCATAATGAGCAGTTCTTC
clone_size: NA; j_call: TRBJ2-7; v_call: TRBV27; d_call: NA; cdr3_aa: CASSYTAGRYYEQYF; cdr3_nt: TGTGCCAGCAGTTACACCGCCGGCAGGTACTACGAGCAGTACTTC
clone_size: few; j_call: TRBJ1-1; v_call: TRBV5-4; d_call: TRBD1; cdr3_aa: CASSLGQGAWEAFF; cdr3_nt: TGTGCCAGCAGCTTGGGACAGGGGGCTTGGGAAGCTTTCTTT
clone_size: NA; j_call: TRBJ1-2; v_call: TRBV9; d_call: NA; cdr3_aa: CASSVAPVDGYTF; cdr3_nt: TGTGCCAGCAGCGTAGCTCCGGTGGATGGCTACACCTTC
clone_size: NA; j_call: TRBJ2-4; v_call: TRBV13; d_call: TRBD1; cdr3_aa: CASSPRDSENIQYF; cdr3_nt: TGTGCCAGCAGCCCCCGGGACAGCGAGAACATTCAGTACTTC
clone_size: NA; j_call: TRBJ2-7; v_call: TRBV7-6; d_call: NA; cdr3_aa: CASSLAGAGPSYEQYF; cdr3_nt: TGTGCCAGCAGCTTAGCAGGGGCGGGGCCATCCTACGAGCAGTACTTC
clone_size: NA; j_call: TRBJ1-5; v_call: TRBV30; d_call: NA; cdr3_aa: CAWSGGGPQHF; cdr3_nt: TGTGCCTGGAGTGGAGGGGGGCCCCAGCATTTT
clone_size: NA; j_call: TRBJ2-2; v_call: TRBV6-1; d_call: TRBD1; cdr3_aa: CASSKDRGRGTGELFF; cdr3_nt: TGTGCCAGCAGTAAAGACAGGGGGCGAGGCACCGGGGAGCTGTTTTTT
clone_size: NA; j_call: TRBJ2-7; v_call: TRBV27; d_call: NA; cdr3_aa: CASFGTVDSYEQYF; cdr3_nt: TGTGCCAGCTTCGGTACAGTCGACAGTTACGAGCAGTACTTC
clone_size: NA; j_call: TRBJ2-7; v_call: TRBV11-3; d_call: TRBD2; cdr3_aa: CASSAGGPYEQYF; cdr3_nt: TGTGCCAGCAGTGCGGGAGGGCCCTACGAGCAGTACTTC
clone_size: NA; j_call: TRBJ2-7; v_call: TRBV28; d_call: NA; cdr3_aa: CASSLSSVQSEQYF; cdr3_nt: TGTGCCAGCAGTTTATCCTCAGTTCAGTCCGAGCAGTACTTC
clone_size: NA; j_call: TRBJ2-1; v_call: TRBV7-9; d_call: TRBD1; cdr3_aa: CAIKPGQGSGEQFF; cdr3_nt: TGTGCCATCAAACCGGGACAGGGGAGTGGTGAGCAGTTCTTC
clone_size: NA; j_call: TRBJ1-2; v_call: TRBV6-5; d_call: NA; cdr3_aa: CASSYGMEDYGYTF; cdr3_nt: TGTGCCAGCAGTTACGGGATGGAGGACTATGGCTACACCTTC